The rows below give T cell receptor beta chains drawn from one sample of a study of blood T cell repertoires in COVID-19. Generated by immunoSEQ multiplex PCR, the TCRdb table keeps only in-frame clones and is missing some. The table lists some 200,000 clones, less than 90% of them singletons, with roughly 1.7% in the top ten. Sequenced sample: peripheral blood. Receptors were obtained from a man in his 70s with acute or convalescent COVID-19. CDR3s include the opening cysteine and the closing phenylalanine or tryptophan. D genes are given only for firm matches. The listing skips clone size in some rows; elsewhere it reads once, few, many or a size class.

TRBJ2-7 | TRBV5-1 | . | . | TGCGCCAGCAGCTTGACTAGCCCCTACGAGCAGTACTTC | CASSLTSPYEQYF
TRBJ2-5 | TRBV14 | TRBD2 | . | TGTGCCAGCAGCCCAGGACTAGCGGGATTAGAGACCCAGTACTTC | CASSPGLAGLETQYF
TRBJ1-4 | TRBV19 | . | . | TGTGCCAGTAGGAGGGACACGGTAAATGAAAAACTGTTTTTT | CASRRDTVNEKLFF
TRBJ2-3 | TRBV7-3 | . | once | TGTGCCAGCAGCTTAACTGAGGGCCCGGCCACAGATACGCAGTATTTT | CASSLTEGPATDTQYF
TRBJ2-1 | TRBV13 | TRBD1 | . | TGTGCCAGCAGCCCGCGACAGGGTCAGCAGTTCTTC | CASSPRQGQQFF
TRBJ1-6 | TRBV14 | TRBD1 | . | TGTGCCAGCAGCGCAATCCCGGGACAGACGTATAATTCACCCCTCCACTTT | CASSAIPGQTYNSPLHF
TRBJ2-1 | TRBV24-1 | TRBD2 | . | TGTGCCACCAGTGATCCGGGACTAGCGTCCCAGTCGGAGCAGTTCTTC | CATSDPGLASQSEQFF
TRBJ2-5 | TRBV18 | TRBD2 | . | TGTGCCAGCTCACCACCGGGACTAGCGGGAGGAGAGACCCAGTACTTC | CASSPPGLAGGETQYF
TRBJ1-1 | TRBV29-1 | . | few | TGCAGCGTTGTGCCGGATGGGGCCGCTTTCTTT | CSVVPDGAAFF
TRBJ1-4 | TRBV28 | . | . | TGTGCCAGCAGTCGGGGCGGGGCGAGTGAAAAACTGTTTTTT | CASSRGGASEKLFF
TRBJ2-7 | TRBV19 | TRBD2 | . | TGTGCCAGTAGTATGACTAGCGGGAGGCTGGACGAGCAGTACTTC | CASSMTSGRLDEQYF
TRBJ2-2 | TRBV5-8 | TRBD1 | few | TGTGCCAGCAGCTTCGGCAGGGGGACCGGGGAGCTGTTTTTT | CASSFGRGTGELFF
TRBJ2-2 | TRBV5-4 | . | . | TGTGCCAGCAGCCCCTATGGGGGGGCATCGGGGGAGCTGTTTTTT | CASSPYGGASGELFF
TRBJ2-1 | TRBV11-3 | . | . | TGTGCCAGCAGCTCCGCGAGGGATGAGCAGTTCTTC | CASSSARDEQFF
TRBJ2-7 | TRBV3-1/TRBV3-2 | . | . | TGTGCCAGCAGCCAATCCTACGCACAGTCCTACGAGCAGTACTTC | CASSQSYAQSYEQYF
TRBJ2-2 | TRBV10-3 | . | . | TGTGCCATCAGCCCGGACAGCCTGAACACCGGGGAGCTGTTTTTT | CAISPDSLNTGELFF
TRBJ2-1 | TRBV6-2/TRBV6-3 | TRBD1 | . | TGTGCCAGCAGTTACGGACAGGGTGTGTACAATGAGCAGTTCTTC | CASSYGQGVYNEQFF
TRBJ1-6 | TRBV27 | TRBD1 | . | TGTGCCAGCAGTCCAACCCCTACGACAGGGTATTCACCCCTCCACTTT | CASSPTPTTGYSPLHF